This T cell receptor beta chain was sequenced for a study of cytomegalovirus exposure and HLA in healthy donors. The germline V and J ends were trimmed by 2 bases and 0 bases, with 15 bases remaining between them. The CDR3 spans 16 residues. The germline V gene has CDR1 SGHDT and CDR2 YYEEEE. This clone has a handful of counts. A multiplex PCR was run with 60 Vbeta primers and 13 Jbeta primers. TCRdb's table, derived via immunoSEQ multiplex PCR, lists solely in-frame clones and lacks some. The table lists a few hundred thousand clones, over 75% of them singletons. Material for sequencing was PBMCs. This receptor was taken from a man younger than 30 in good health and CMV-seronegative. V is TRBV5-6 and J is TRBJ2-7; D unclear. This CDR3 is CASSLGNGGFSYEQYF. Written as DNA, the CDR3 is TGTGCCAGCAGCTTAGGAAACGGCGGATTCTCCTACGAGCAGTACTTC.